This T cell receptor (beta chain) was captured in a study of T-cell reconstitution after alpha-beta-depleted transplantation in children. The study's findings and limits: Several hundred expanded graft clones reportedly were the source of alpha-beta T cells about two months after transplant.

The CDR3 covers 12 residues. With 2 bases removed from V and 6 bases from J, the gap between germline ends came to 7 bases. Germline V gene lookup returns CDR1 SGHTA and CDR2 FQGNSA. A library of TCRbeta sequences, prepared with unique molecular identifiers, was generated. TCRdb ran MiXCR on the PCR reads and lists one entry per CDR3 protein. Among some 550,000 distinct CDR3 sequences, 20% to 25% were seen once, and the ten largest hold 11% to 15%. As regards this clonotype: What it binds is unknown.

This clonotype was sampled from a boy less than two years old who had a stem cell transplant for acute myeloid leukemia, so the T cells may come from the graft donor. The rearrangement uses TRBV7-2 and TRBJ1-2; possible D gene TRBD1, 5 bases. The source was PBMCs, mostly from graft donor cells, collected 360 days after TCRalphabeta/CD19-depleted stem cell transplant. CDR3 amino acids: CASSLRTHGYTF. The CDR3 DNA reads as TGTGCCAGCAGCTTAAGGACACATGGCTACACCTTC.